The next 32 T cell receptor beta chains were all read from a single sample in a study of blood T cell repertoires in COVID-19. Data came from immunoSEQ multiplex PCR; TCRdb stores just in-frame clones and leaves some out. Of over 95,000 clones in the sample, more than 80% were seen once. Sequencing used peripheral blood. These receptors all come from a woman aged 50 to 60 with acute or convalescent COVID-19.

The V gene is TRBV4-1, the J gene TRBJ2-7; TRBD1 matches at 7 bases. Losses at the gene ends were 3 bases for V and 2 bases for J; bases not matched to a gene: 7. The CDR3 is 15 residues long. Germline lookup yields CDR1 MGHRA and CDR2 YSYEKL. CDR3 protein: CASSHLTGKAYEQYF. The CDR3 DNA follows: TGCGCCAGCAGCCATCTGACAGGGAAAGCCTACGAGCAGTACTTC.

The chain recombines TRBV4-2 with TRBJ2-7; 10 nucleotides agree with TRBD2. V gave up 2 bases and J gave up 2 bases; unmatched junction bases: 12. The CDR3 is made up of 18 amino acids. Germline V CDR1 and CDR2: LGHNA, YNFKEQ. The CDR3 is CASSQTQPLAGGAYEQYF. CDR3 bases: TGTGCCAGCAGCCAAACCCAACCCTTAGCGGGGGGAGCCTACGAGCAGTACTTC.

This chain links TRBV4-1 with TRBJ2-5, with a tentative D call TRBD1 (6 bases). This CDR3 comprises 16 residues. The germline CDR1 and CDR2 sequences are MGHRA and YSYEKL. Between the trimmed V and J ends, which lost 5 bases and 3 bases, there was a span of 19 bases. The CDR3 DNA reads as TGCGCCAGCAGCTCCCTGGGGGCCCCCGCGGAAGAGACCCAGTACTTC. Translation gives CASSSLGAPAEETQYF.

This chain connects TRBV5-1 to TRBJ1-6, with 10 bases fitting TRBD1. The CDR3 length is 14 residues. The trim removed 5 bases at V and 10 bases at J, leaving 6 bases unmatched. Germline CDR1 and CDR2: SGHRS and YFSETQ. The CDR3 sequence is CASRSGQGMSPLHF. In DNA, the CDR3 is TGCGCCAGCAGATCGGGACAGGGGATGTCACCCCTCCACTTT.

The rearrangement uses TRBV9 and TRBJ2-3; possible D gene TRBD2, 7 bases. Trimming removed 3 bases at V and 3 bases at J, with 14 bases between. This CDR3 region has 15 residues. Germline V gives CDR1 SGDLS, CDR2 YYNGEE. CDR3 DNA sequence: TGTGCCAGCAGCGGACAAGAGGGGGGGACAGATACGCAGTATTTT. This sequence encodes CASSGQEGGTDTQYF.

The V call is TRBV24-1, the J call TRBJ2-5; 12 nucleotides line up with TRBD2. The CDR3 has 16 amino acids. Germline CDR1 KGHDR, CDR2 SFDVKD. Trimming took 4 bases from V and 2 from J; bases not matched to a gene: 4. The CDR3 spells CATSDRTSGIQETQYF. The CDR3 DNA is TGTGCCACCAGTGACCGGACTAGCGGGATTCAAGAGACCCAGTACTTC.

V and J are TRBV5-1 and TRBJ2-2, with TRBD2 matching over 11 bases. V lost 0 bases and J lost 2; bases outside the gene matches: 0. The length of the CDR3 is 16 residues. CDR1 and CDR2 (germline): SGHRS, YFSETQ. This CDR3 reads CASSLGLAGNTGELFF. In DNA, the CDR3 is TGCGCCAGCAGCTTGGGACTAGCGGGAAACACCGGGGAGCTGTTTTTT.

The chain is built from TRBV9 and TRBJ2-1; D unclear. The CDR3 consists of 15 residues. Looked up from germline, CDR1 is SGDLS and CDR2 is YYNGEE. The V and J ends lost 4 bases and 0 bases respectively, with 11 bases between them. The CDR3 DNA is TGTGCCAGCAGCTCCCCTCGGAGCTCCTACAATGAGCAGTTCTTC. It specifies CASSSPRSSYNEQFF.

The chain uses TRBV28 and TRBJ1-5, with D possibly being TRBD1 (6 bases). This CDR3 spans 16 amino acids. Germline V gives CDR1 MDHEN, CDR2 SYDVKM. Between the trimmed V and J ends, which lost 5 bases and 0 bases, there was a span of 14 bases. The CDR3 region is CASSIIGQNSNQPQHF. DNA of the CDR3: TGTGCCAGCAGTATAATTGGACAGAATAGCAATCAGCCCCAGCATTTT.

The chain recombines TRBV5-1 with TRBJ2-3, with TRBD1 identical over 8 bases. CDR1 and CDR2 from the germline V gene are SGHRS and YFSETQ. CDR3 size: 15 residues. Trimming cost V 1 base and J 4 bases; bases outside gene matches: 5. This CDR3 reads CASSLQGAASDTQYF. CDR3 nucleotide sequence: TGCGCCAGCAGCTTGCAGGGGGCAGCATCAGATACGCAGTATTTT.

This chain uses TRBV5-1 with TRBJ1-5, with 8 bases matching TRBD1. CDR3 length equals 15 residues. CDR1 SGHRS and CDR2 YFSETQ come from the germline V gene. The junction had 3 bases not matched to a gene; V was cut back by 0 bases and J by 4 bases. This CDR3 is CASSLDGQGNQPQHF. Written as DNA, the CDR3 is TGCGCCAGCAGCTTGGATGGACAGGGAAATCAGCCCCAGCATTTT. The complete variable domain, with remaining parts taken from reference TRBV5-1 and TRBJ1-5, reads KAGVTQTPRYLIKTRGQQVTLSCSPISGHRSVSWYQQTPGQGLQFLFEYFSETQRNKGNFPGRFSGRQFSNSRSEMNVSTLELGDSALYLCASSLDGQGNQPQHFGDGTRLSIL.

This sequence joins TRBV6-6 and TRBJ2-7, with D possibly TRBD1 on 5 matching bases. Trimming took 8 bases from V and 0 from J, leaving 17 bases between them. CDR1 and CDR2 from the germline V gene are MNHNY and SVGAGI (reference sequence). The CDR3 is made up of 15 amino acids. CDR3 in DNA: TGTGCCAGCTCTGACGGACACCCGGACTCCTACGAGCAGTACTTC. It encodes CASSDGHPDSYEQYF.

The DNA for the CDR3 is TGTGCCAGCAGTTCCTCGGGGAGCAATCAGCCCCAGCATTTT. Its translation: CASSSSGSNQPQHF. V is TRBV28 and J is TRBJ1-5, with D unresolved. Germline CDR1 and CDR2: MDHEN and SYDVKM. V lost 4 bases and J 1 base, leaving 8 bases between the germline ends. The CDR3 covers 14 residues.

The rearrangement uses TRBV5-4 and TRBJ1-2; 8 positions agree with TRBD1. The CDR3 contains 14 residues. J lost 7 bases, V lost 3 bases, and 8 bases had no gene match. Germline V lookup: CDR1 SGHNT, CDR2 YYREEE (reference sequence). CDR3 amino acids: CASSWDRSSSGYTF. The CDR3 DNA sequence: TGTGCCAGCAGCTGGGACAGGTCGTCGAGTGGCTACACCTTC. The entire variable domain, with the rest obtained from reference TRBV5-4 and TRBJ1-2, is as follows: ETGVTQSPTHLIKTRGQQVTLRCSSQSGHNTVSWYQQALGQGPQFIFQYYREEENGRGNFPPRFSGLQFPNYSSELNVNALELDDSALYLCASSWDRSSSGYTFGSGTRLTVV.

The genes are TRBV5-1 and TRBJ2-7; D possibly corresponds to TRBD1 (6 bases). V dropped 4 bases and J dropped 5 bases, with 10 bases sitting between them. The CDR3 length is 12 residues. Germline V CDR1 and CDR2: SGHRS, YFSETQ. The CDR3 loop is CASSLDSHEQYF. The CDR3 bases are TGCGCCAGCAGCCTGGACAGCCACGAGCAGTACTTC.

This clone has just a few counts. The V and J genes are TRBV9 and TRBJ1-2; TRBD1 agrees at 9 bases. The CDR3 extends over 13 amino acids. Germline CDR1 SGDLS, CDR2 YYNGEE. With 2 bases clipped from V and 8 bases from J, the junction kept 4 bases outside the gene matches. The CDR3 DNA sequence: TGTGCCAGCAGCGTCGGACAGGGGTTGGGCTACACCTTC. Residues: CASSVGQGLGYTF.

This clone was detected a few times. The rearrangement uses TRBV6-5 and TRBJ2-3; maybe TRBD2 (6 bases). There are 13 residues in the CDR3. Germline V gene data show CDR1 as MNHEY and CDR2 as SVGAGI. The germline V and J ends were trimmed by 6 bases and 2 bases, with 9 bases remaining between them. DNA for the CDR3: TGTGCCAGCAGCTGGGACTCCACAGATACGCAGTATTTT. Translated, it gives CASSWDSTDTQYF.

This sequence joins TRBV5-4 and TRBJ2-7, with 12 bases matching TRBD2. Germline V gene sequence: CDR1 SGHNT, CDR2 YYREEE (reference sequence). The CDR3 is 16 residues long. The V gene end was trimmed by 3 bases and the J gene end by 6 bases; junction bases not matched to a gene: 10. The CDR3 region is CASSSGPLAGGGEQYF. The CDR3 bases are TGTGCCAGCAGCTCGGGGCCACTAGCGGGAGGAGGCGAGCAGTACTTC. Full variable domain (remainder filled in from reference TRBV5-4 and TRBJ2-7): ETGVTQSPTHLIKTRGQQVTLRCSSQSGHNTVSWYQQALGQGPQFIFQYYREEENGRGNFPPRFSGLQFPNYSSELNVNALELDDSALYLCASSSGPLAGGGEQYFGPGTRLTVT.

J is TRBJ1-1 and V is TRBV5-1; 7 positions match TRBD1. Per the germline V gene, CDR1 is SGHRS and CDR2 is YFSETQ. After removal of 4 bases from V and 5 bases from J, the junction contained 11 bases not matched to a gene. CDR3 size: 15 residues. CDR3 nucleotides: TGCGCCAGCAGCCCAGGACAGGCGGCTCGGACTGAAGCTTTCTTT. Encoded protein: CASSPGQAARTEAFF.

CDR3 loop: CASSTGMNEKLFF. The DNA for the CDR3 is TGTGCCAGCAGTACAGGGATGAATGAAAAACTGTTTTTT. The chain carries TRBV6-5 and TRBJ1-4; possibly TRBD1 for D (6 bases). This CDR3 spans 13 amino acids. Germline V lookup: CDR1 MNHEY, CDR2 SVGAGI. Trimming left V 5 bases short and J 5 bases short, with 9 bases between.

V is TRBV24-1 and J is TRBJ1-1; 8 bases agree with TRBD1. The CDR3 is 24 amino acids. J lost 11 bases, V lost 5 bases, and 42 bases had no gene match. Germline values: CDR1 KGHDR, CDR2 SFDVKD. CDR3 sequence: CATSVESKQGDHNEPLVGWSSAFF. The CDR3 region has the DNA TGTGCCACCAGTGTAGAATCCAAACAGGGGGACCATAACGAACCGCTAGTAGGATGGTCCTCTGCTTTCTTT.

The rearrangement links TRBV7-9 to TRBJ2-7; 7 bases fit TRBD2. Germline CDR1 is SEHNR and CDR2 is FQNEAQ (reference sequence). Trimming took 1 base from V and 4 from J; bases not matched to a gene: 10. The length of the CDR3 is 16 residues. CDR3 nucleotide sequence: TGTGCCAGCAGCTTAGAAGGGTGGGAGGGGAGATACGAGCAGTACTTC. Translating gives CASSLEGWEGRYEQYF.

This clone was seen once. The chain uses TRBV18 and TRBJ2-4; no reliable D call. Deletions cut 3 bases from V and 0 bases from J, with 9 bases between. In germline, CDR1 is KGHSH, CDR2 LQKENI. The CDR3 consists of 15 residues. The chain's CDR3 is CASSPVWLAKNIQYF. The CDR3 bases are TGTGCCAGCTCACCCGTCTGGCTAGCCAAAAACATTCAGTACTTC.

This chain uses TRBV4-1 with TRBJ1-3, with TRBD1 identical over 8 bases. The CDR3 length is 19 residues. After removal of 3 bases from V and 1 base from J, the junction contained 14 bases not matched to a gene. Germline V gene sequence: CDR1 MGHRA, CDR2 YSYEKL. CDR3 nucleotides: TGCGCCAGCAGCCACCTAGGGGGACAGGAGGGAAAGTCTGGAAACACCATATATTTT. Amino acid sequence: CASSHLGGQEGKSGNTIYF.

The V and J genes are TRBV18 and TRBJ1-2; the match to TRBD1 covers 9 bases. The V gene's germline CDR1 is KGHSH and CDR2 LQKENI. The CDR3 has 17 residues. With V trimmed by 2 bases and J by 6 bases, 13 bases remained unmatched. CDR3 DNA: TGTGCCAGCTCACCATCCCTAACGGGACAGGGCTTTCATGGCTACACCTTC. Amino acids: CASSPSLTGQGFHGYTF. The full variable domain, in which reference TRBV18 and TRBJ1-2 provide the parts outside the CDR3, is NAGVMQNPRHLVRRRGQEARLRCSPMKGHSHVYWYRQLPEEGLKFMVYLQKENIIDESGMPKERFSAEFPKEGPSILRIQQVVRGDSAAYFCASSPSLTGQGFHGYTFGSGTRLTVV.

This chain uses TRBV5-7 with TRBJ1-4; D not certain. TRBV5-7 is filed as an ORF, its function uncertain. Trimming stripped 7 bases from V and 2 bases from J, with 12 bases between. This CDR3 has 14 amino acids. The CDR3 DNA follows: TGTGCCAGCCCTGAGAATTGGACTAATGAAAAACTGTTTTTT. Translating gives CASPENWTNEKLFF.

This clone occurred once. The chain couples TRBV5-1 to TRBJ2-1, with D possibly TRBD2 on 5 matching bases. V lost 4 bases and J lost 9, with 17 bases in between. This CDR3 comprises 14 residues. Germline CDR1 SGHRS, CDR2 YFSETQ. CDR3 sequence reads: CASSTQLGLREQFF. CDR3 nucleotides: TGCGCCAGCAGCACCCAACTAGGGTTACGTGAGCAGTTCTTC.

The J gene is TRBJ2-5, the V gene TRBV4-3; no reliable D call. The germline V gene encodes CDR1 LGHNA and CDR2 YSLEER. The CDR3 consists of 15 residues. Between the trimmed V and J ends, which lost 4 bases and 2 bases, there was a span of 14 bases. CDR3 protein: CASSLGLLLQETQYF. CDR3 nucleotide sequence: TGCGCCAGCAGCCTTGGTCTACTGCTACAAGAGACCCAGTACTTC.

V is TRBV2 and J is TRBJ1-1; D uncertain. Trimming took off 7 bases at V and 4 bases at J, with 10 bases between the two ends. CDR3 length equals 12 residues. The germline V gene has CDR1 SNHLY and CDR2 FYNNEI. The CDR3 DNA sequence: TGTGCCAGCATGGAGGGTGGCACTGAAGCTTTCTTT. It translates to CASMEGGTEAFF.

This clone was counted between two and nine times. The V and J genes are TRBV3-1 (or the pseudogene TRBV3-2) and TRBJ2-7; 11 nucleotides align to TRBD1. The CDR3 is made up of 15 amino acids. The germline V gene encodes CDR1 LGHDT and CDR2 YNNKEL (reference sequence). The V and J ends lost 8 bases and 0 bases, in that order; junction bases with no gene match: 6. Here the CDR3 reads CASCSGQGDSYEQYF. DNA for the CDR3: TGTGCCAGCTGTTCGGGACAGGGGGACTCCTACGAGCAGTACTTC.

This CDR3 is CASSLLPGNQPQHF. DNA for the CDR3: TGCGCCAGCAGCTTGCTCCCAGGGAATCAGCCCCAGCATTTT. The chain recombines TRBV5-1 with TRBJ1-5; D may be TRBD1 (5 bases). V was clipped by 1 base and J by 4 bases, with 9 bases between them. The CDR3 is 14 residues long. Looked up from germline, CDR1 is SGHRS and CDR2 is YFSETQ.

The chain recombines TRBV11-2 with TRBJ2-7; 7 bases agree with TRBD1. V shed 4 bases and J 5 bases; nucleotides not matched to a gene: 11. The CDR3 consists of 15 residues. CDR1 SGHAT and CDR2 FQNNGV come from the germline V gene. The CDR3 loop is CASSYRGYRGDEQYF. CDR3 DNA: TGTGCCAGCAGCTACCGAGGGTACAGGGGCGACGAGCAGTACTTC.